Each of the 19 T cell receptor beta chains below was sequenced from the same sample in a study of T cells in localized non-small cell lung cancer. Measured with immunoSEQ multiplex PCR; TCRdb has only the in-frame clones, and not every one. Of 25,000 to 30,000 clones in the sample, approximately 92% were seen once. The sample consisted of peripheral blood mononuclear cells, taken before any cancer treatment. These receptors were obtained from a woman aged 35 to 70 with stage III lung adenocarcinoma.

V and J are TRBV6-6 and TRBJ2-5; 7 positions match TRBD1. The CDR3 contains 15 residues. Trimming at V came to 4 bases and at J to 1 base, leaving 6 bases not matched to a gene. Germline CDR1 and CDR2: MNHNY and SVGAGI (reference sequence). As DNA, the CDR3 is TGTGCCAGCAGTTTCACAGGGGACAGCCAAGAGACCCAGTACTTC. Translated, it gives CASSFTGDSQETQYF.

The chain is built from TRBV11-2 and TRBJ2-1, with 10 bases identical to TRBD2. From germline, CDR1 is SGHAT and CDR2 FQNNGV. This CDR3 is 18 amino acids long. Trimming at V came to 3 bases and at J to 4 bases, leaving 12 bases not matched to a gene. The CDR3 protein is CASSFQMGQRGGYNEQFF. The CDR3 DNA reads as TGTGCCAGCAGCTTCCAAATGGGCCAGCGGGGGGGGTACAATGAGCAGTTCTTC. Complete variable domain (other parts from reference TRBV11-2 and TRBJ2-1): EAGVAQSPRYKIIEKRQSVAFWCNPISGHATLYWYQQILGQGPKLLIQFQNNGVVDDSQLPKDRFSAERLKGVDSTLKIQPAKLEDSAVYLCASSFQMGQRGGYNEQFFGPGTRLTVL.

V gene TRBV19 combines with J gene TRBJ2-3; TRBD2 aligns across 8 bases. The germline CDR1 and CDR2 sequences are LNHDA and SQIVND (reference sequence). The CDR3 is made up of 16 amino acids. V was pared by 6 bases and J by 0 bases, with 8 bases of the junction left unmatched. The CDR3 region has the DNA TGTGCCAGTAGGACCCGGGGCGGGGGGAGCACAGATACGCAGTATTTT. Translated: CASRTRGGGSTDTQYF.

Only a few counts were recorded for this clone. This chain connects TRBV28 to TRBJ2-7; D is undetermined. Per germline, CDR1 MDHEN and CDR2 SYDVKM. The CDR3 has 11 amino acids. V was pared by 5 bases and J by 1 base, with 3 bases between. The CDR3 protein is CASSQSYEQYF. The CDR3 DNA reads TGTGCCAGCAGTCAATCCTACGAGCAGTACTTC.

The chain is built from TRBV7-9 and TRBJ2-1; D remains unclear. Deletions cut 8 bases from V and 5 bases from J, with 7 bases between. The CDR3 is made up of 11 amino acids. CDR1 and CDR2 (germline): SEHNR, FQNEAQ (reference sequence). CDR3 in amino acids: CASGRNNEQFF. For the CDR3, the DNA is TGTGCCAGCGGCCGAAACAATGAGCAGTTCTTC.

The V gene is TRBV28, the J gene TRBJ2-2; TRBD2 matches 14 bases. Germline V gene data show CDR1 as MDHEN and CDR2 as SYDVKM. V shed 4 bases and J 6 bases; nucleotides not matched to a gene: 4. The CDR3 is 16 residues long. CDR3 nucleotides: TGTGCCAGCAGTTCCGGGACTAGCGGGAGAGCCGGGGAGCTGTTTTTT. It codes for CASSSGTSGRAGELFF.

On this clone: A junction boundary mismatches the germline segment, possibly from a read error. The V call is TRBV7-9, the J call TRBJ1-5, with D maybe TRBD1 (5 bases). The CDR3 extends over 15 amino acids. Germline CDR1 reads SEHNR; CDR2 reads FQNEAQ (reference sequence). CDR3 in amino acids: CASSLGGAPNQPQHF. The CDR3 region has the DNA TGTGCCAGCAGTTTAGGAGGGGCCCCGAATCAGCCCCAGCATTTT. The variable domain in full, with the rest retrieved from reference TRBV7-9 and TRBJ1-5, is DTGVSQNPRHKITKRGQNVTFRCDPISEHNRLYWYRQTLGQGPEFLTYFQNEAQLEKSRLLSDRFSAERPKGSFSTLEIQRTEQGDSAMYLCASSLGGAPNQPQHFGDGTRLSIL.

A remark on this clone: The same CDR3 is also encoded by other DNA sequences in this sample. The CDR3 region has the DNA TGTGCCAGCAGTTACCGAGGGGACTCCACTGAAGCTTTCTTT. It codes for CASSYRGDSTEAFF. The chain has TRBV6-5 and TRBJ1-1, with D tentatively TRBD1 (5 bases). Germline CDR1 reads MNHEY; CDR2 reads SVGAGI. V lost 2 bases, J lost 4 bases, and 11 bases lay in between. The CDR3 sequence is 14 residues long.

This chain links TRBV5-6 with TRBJ1-3; 9 bases agree with TRBD1. The V segment lost 4 bases and the J segment 3 bases; nucleotides outside the gene matches: 5. Germline CDR1 reads SGHDT; CDR2 reads YYEEEE. The CDR3 covers 15 residues. CDR3 protein: CASSRPGQGGNTIYF. CDR3 sequence (DNA): TGTGCCAGCAGCCGTCCGGGACAGGGTGGAAACACCATATATTTT. The full variable domain, its missing parts supplied by reference TRBV5-6 and TRBJ1-3, is DAGVTQSPTHLIKTRGQQVTLRCSPKSGHDTVSWYQQALGQGPQFIFQYYEEEERQRGNFPDRFSGHQFPNYSSELNVNALLLGDSALYLCASSRPGQGGNTIYFGEGSWLTVV.

This chain connects TRBV29-1 to TRBJ2-1; D perhaps matches TRBD1 (5 bases). The CDR3 has 14 residues. Trimming shortened V by 6 bases and J by 3 bases, and 15 bases separated the two germline ends. Germline CDR1 SQVTM, CDR2 ANQGSEA. The CDR3 region is CSVPGRAYYNEQFF. The CDR3 bases are TGCAGCGTACCGGGCAGGGCCTACTACAATGAGCAGTTCTTC.

The CDR3 DNA reads TGTGCCAGCAGCTTACTCGCGGAGAACCAGAATACGCAGTATTTT. It specifies CASSLLAENQNTQYF. The rearrangement links TRBV7-6 to TRBJ2-3; D is ambiguous. The CDR3 is 15 amino acids. V dropped 2 bases and J dropped 7 bases, with 16 bases sitting between them. The germline V gene encodes CDR1 SGHVS and CDR2 FNYEAQ.

This chain uses TRBV5-4 with TRBJ2-7, with a tentative D call TRBD1 (7 bases). V lost 2 bases and J lost 6, with 12 bases in between. This CDR3 is 13 amino acids long. Germline CDR1 and CDR2: SGHNT and YYREEE (reference sequence). DNA of the CDR3: TGTGCCAGCAGCTTTTACAGGGGAGGCGAGCAGTACTTC. This gives the protein CASSFYRGGEQYF.

The chain links TRBV19 to TRBJ2-5, with a weak D call TRBD1 (5 bases). The end of the DNA fits TRBJ2-7 better, so the J call may be wrong. The CDR3 is 17 residues long. Germline V lookup: CDR1 LNHDA, CDR2 SQIVND (reference sequence). For the CDR3, the DNA is TGTGCCAGTAGTATAGATTCGAGGAGACAGAATCACTACGAGCAGTACTTC. Translation gives CASSIDSRRQNHYEQYF.

The chain joins TRBV19 to TRBJ2-5; 11 bases agree with TRBD2. CDR1 is LNHDA, CDR2 SQIVND, per germline (reference sequence). This CDR3 has 16 amino acids. V was pared by 4 bases and J by 1 base, with 5 bases of the junction left unmatched. The CDR3 spells CASSTGTSGFQETQYF. CDR3 nucleotides: TGTGCCAGTAGTACCGGGACTAGCGGTTTCCAAGAGACCCAGTACTTC.

The chain couples TRBV11-2 to TRBJ2-3; D not certain. CDR3 length equals 14 residues. Trimming cost V 1 base and J 4 bases, with 9 bases left between them. CDR1 is SGHAT and CDR2 is FQNNGV in the germline V gene. The CDR3 spells CASSLGSVSDTQYF. The CDR3 region has the DNA TGTGCCAGCAGCTTAGGGTCCGTATCAGATACGCAGTATTTT.

J is TRBJ2-3 and V is TRBV2; D possibly corresponds to TRBD2 (5 bases). There are 11 residues in the CDR3. V lost 7 bases, J lost 7 bases, and 9 bases lay in between. Germline V gives CDR1 SNHLY, CDR2 FYNNEI. CDR3 protein: CASIGGYTQYF. CDR3 coding DNA: TGTGCCAGCATCGGAGGCTATACGCAGTATTTT.

V and J are TRBV7-8 and TRBJ2-2, with D unresolved. Looked up from germline, CDR1 is SGHVS and CDR2 is FQNEAQ. There are 13 residues in the CDR3. V lost 0 bases and J lost 7, with 6 bases in between. The CDR3 sequence is CASSLAYGGELFF. The CDR3 DNA follows: TGTGCCAGCAGCTTAGCATATGGCGGGGAGCTGTTTTTT.

The chain carries TRBV4-1 and TRBJ1-2; no clear D gene. V lost 0 bases, J lost 8 bases, and 7 bases lay in between. The germline V gene has CDR1 MGHRA and CDR2 YSYEKL. The CDR3 has 12 amino acids. CDR3 sequence reads: CASSQDVRGYTF. CDR3 nucleotide sequence: TGCGCCAGCAGCCAAGATGTCCGGGGCTACACCTTC.

The CDR3 reads CASSFERGSREQFF. The CDR3 nucleotides read TGTGCCAGCAGCTTTGAGCGGGGGAGTCGGGAGCAGTTCTTC. The genes are TRBV7-3 and TRBJ2-1; 8 bases align to TRBD2. The CDR3 is 14 amino acids. Germline CDR1 is SGHTA and CDR2 is FQGTGA. With 3 bases clipped from V and 10 bases from J, the junction kept 8 bases outside the gene matches.